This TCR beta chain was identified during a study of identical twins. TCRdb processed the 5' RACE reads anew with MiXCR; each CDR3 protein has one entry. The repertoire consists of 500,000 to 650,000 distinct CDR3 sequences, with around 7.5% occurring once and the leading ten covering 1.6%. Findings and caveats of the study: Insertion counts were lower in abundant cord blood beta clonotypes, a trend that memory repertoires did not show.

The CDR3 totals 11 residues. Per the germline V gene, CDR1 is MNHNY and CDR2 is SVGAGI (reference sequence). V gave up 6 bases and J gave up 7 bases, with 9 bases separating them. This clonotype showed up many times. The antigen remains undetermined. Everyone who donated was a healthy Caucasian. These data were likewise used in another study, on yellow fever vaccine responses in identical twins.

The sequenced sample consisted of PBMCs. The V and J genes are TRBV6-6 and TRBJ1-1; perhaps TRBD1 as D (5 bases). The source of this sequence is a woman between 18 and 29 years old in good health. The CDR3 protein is CASSWQGEAFF. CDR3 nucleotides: TGTGCCAGCAGCTGGCAGGGTGAAGCTTTCTTT.